This record looks at one T cell receptor beta chain sequence and its context. What it binds is not known. Positively selected for CCR7, the CD45RO-negative cells used as naive CD8 cells excluded terminally differentiated effector memory CD45RA+ cells. Profiling relied on immunoSEQ multiplex PCR, and the TCRdb table lists in-frame clones only, not all of them. The sample contains 760,000 or so clones, approximately 97% of which appear only once. This sample stems from a study of shared clonotypes between healthy human individuals. Study results and caveats: Across a handful of donors, naive CD4 shared roughly 5%, naive CD8 more than 3%, memory CD4 more than 2%, memory CD8 0.35% to 0.5%. Researchers sampled blood only, noting tissue repertoires likely differ.

Per germline, CDR1 PRHDT and CDR2 FYEKMQ (reference sequence). The V gene end was trimmed by 4 bases and the J gene end by 6 bases; junction bases not matched to a gene: 8. The CDR3 is 16 amino acids. What was sequenced was naive CD8+ T cells sorted from blood. The source is a man aged 25-40 years in good health. The chain employs TRBV13 and TRBJ2-7, with TRBD2 matching over 14 bases. In nucleotides, the CDR3 is TGTGCCAGCAGCTCCGGGACTAGCGGGAGTAAGGGCGAGCAGTACTTC. As protein: CASSSGTSGSKGEQYF.